The next 8 T cell receptor beta chains were all read from a single sample in a study of shared clonotypes between healthy human individuals. Libraries were prepared by immunoSEQ multiplex PCR; TCRdb keeps only in-frame clonotypes and omits some of them. This table holds 1.6 million or so clones, less than 99% found once. Sequencing was performed on naive CD4+ T cells sorted from blood. The subset: CD45RA+ positively selected. All receptors come from a man between 25 and 39 years old in good health.

CDR3 sequence reads: CASEVSGLSTEAFF. In DNA, the CDR3 is TGTGCCAGCGAAGTTAGCGGGCTATCAACTGAAGCTTTCTTT. The V gene is TRBV2, the J gene TRBJ1-1; D ambiguous. The CDR3 is 14 amino acids. V shed 8 bases and J shed 5 bases, with 18 bases lying between them. CDR1 SNHLY and CDR2 FYNNEI come from the germline V gene.

The CDR3 here is CASSIGPPGGGSNQPQHF. The CDR3 DNA sequence: TGTGCCAGTAGTATAGGCCCTCCGGGAGGGGGGAGCAATCAGCCCCAGCATTTT. V and J are TRBV19 and TRBJ1-5; weak D call: TRBD1 (6 bases). Germline CDR1 reads LNHDA; CDR2 reads SQIVND (reference sequence). V lost 1 base, J lost 1 base, and 17 bases lay in between. CDR3 length: 18 residues.

The chain couples TRBV11-2 to TRBJ1-1; TRBD1 is a possible D gene (5 bases). V lost 5 bases and J 1 base, leaving 20 bases between the germline ends. The CDR3 extends over 17 amino acids. CDR1 and CDR2 (germline): SGHAT, FQNNGV. In DNA, the CDR3 is TGTGCCAGCAGCCACATCGGCTGGGACGTCCGGAACACTGAAGCTTTCTTT. This encodes CASSHIGWDVRNTEAFF.

V and J are TRBV30 and TRBJ2-5; 10 nucleotides line up with TRBD1. CDR3 length: 14 amino acids. The V segment lost 1 base and the J segment 5 bases; nucleotides outside the gene matches: 4. CDR1 GTSNPN and CDR2 SVGIG come from the germline V gene (reference sequence). The CDR3: CAWSADRGRETQYF. CDR3 DNA: TGTGCCTGGAGTGCTGACAGGGGGCGGGAGACCCAGTACTTC. The full variable domain, completed using reference TRBV30 and TRBJ2-5, is SQTIHQWPATLVQPVGSPLSLECTVEGTSNPNLYWYRQAAGRGLQLLFYSVGIGQISSEVPQNLSASRPQDRQFILSSKKLLLSDSGFYLCAWSADRGRETQYFGPGTRLLVL.

The chain joins TRBV29-1 to TRBJ2-7, with 12 bases aligning to TRBD2. CDR1 is SQVTM, CDR2 ANQGSEA, per germline. The CDR3 is made up of 14 amino acids. J was trimmed by 4 bases and V by 7 bases; bases with no gene match: 8. CDR3 sequence: CSGKTGTSGYEQYF. The CDR3 DNA follows: TGCAGCGGCAAAACCGGGACTAGCGGGTACGAGCAGTACTTC.

The gene calls are TRBV10-1 and TRBJ2-1; D may be TRBD2 (6 bases). CDR3 length equals 14 residues. Germline V gene data show CDR1 as WNHNN and CDR2 as SYGVQD (reference sequence). The V end was cut by 4 bases, the J end by 7 bases, with 14 bases between. In DNA form, the CDR3 reads TGCGCCAGCAGTGTATTTGTCGGAGGGAATGAGCAGTTCTTC. Residues: CASSVFVGGNEQFF.

The V gene is TRBV10-3, the J gene TRBJ1-1; perhaps TRBD1 as D (6 bases). In germline, CDR1 is ENHRY, CDR2 SYGVKD. Trimming stripped 8 bases from V and 6 bases from J, with 16 bases between. The length of the CDR3 is 13 residues. Here the CDR3 reads CAIGVDRSSEAFF. CDR3 coding DNA: TGTGCCATCGGGGTCGACAGGTCCTCTGAAGCTTTCTTT.

The rearrangement joins TRBV29-1 to TRBJ2-6; TRBD1 aligns across 11 bases. The CDR3 covers 17 residues. Germline V gene sequence: CDR1 SQVTM, CDR2 ANQGSEA. V gave up 6 bases and J gave up 0 bases; unmatched junction bases: 7. The CDR3 protein is CSVPEGTGGSGANVLTF. The CDR3 DNA follows: TGCAGCGTCCCCGAAGGGACAGGGGGCTCTGGGGCCAACGTCCTGACTTTC. The full variable domain, rest sourced from reference TRBV29-1 and TRBJ2-6, is SAVISQKPSRDICQRGTSLTIQCQVDSQVTMMFWYRQQPGQSLTLIATANQGSEATYESGFVIDKFPISRPNLTFSTLTVSNMSPEDSSIYLCSVPEGTGGSGANVLTFGAGSRLTVL.